Listed here are 30 T cell receptor beta chains from one sample, sequenced in a study of OX40 agonist ivuxolimab in advanced cancers. TCRdb keeps only in-frame clones here, not all; method: immunoSEQ multiplex PCR. The table has 50,000 to 65,000 clones, about nine tenths seen once; the top ten hold 0.67%. The sample in question was CD4+ or CD8+ T cells sorted from blood, obtained in a trial of the OX40 agonist ivuxolimab. Receptor source: an adult with an advanced solid tumor such as melanoma, head and neck, liver or kidney cancer.

This rearrangement joins TRBV5-4 to TRBJ1-2; D uncertain. The CDR3 runs to 15 residues. V was pared by 0 bases and J by 7 bases, with 16 bases between. The germline CDR1 and CDR2 sequences are SGHNT and YYREEE (reference sequence). CDR3 loop: CASSLALQAVGGYTF. In DNA form, the CDR3 reads TGTGCCAGCAGCTTGGCCTTACAAGCGGTGGGTGGCTACACCTTC.

This sequence joins TRBV2 and TRBJ1-5, with 9 bases identical to TRBD1. The CDR3 contains 15 residues. Per the germline V gene, CDR1 is SNHLY and CDR2 is FYNNEI. J was trimmed by 5 bases and V by 6 bases; bases with no gene match: 8. The CDR3 here is CASSLGQGLDQPQHF. CDR3 coding DNA: TGTGCCAGCAGCCTAGGACAGGGGTTGGATCAGCCCCAGCATTTT.

The chain combines TRBV7-9 with TRBJ2-5, with a tentative D call TRBD2 (6 bases). The CDR3 is 14 amino acids. CDR1 and CDR2 (germline): SEHNR, FQNEAQ (reference sequence). The germline V and J ends were trimmed by 7 bases and 7 bases, with 19 bases remaining between them. CDR3 in DNA: TGTGCCAGCAACCGCGGGGCACTCGAGGGGACCCAGTACTTC. It yields the protein CASNRGALEGTQYF. Looking up the rest from reference TRBV7-9 and TRBJ2-5 gives the full variable domain: DTGVSQNPRHKITKRGQNVTFRCDPISEHNRLYWYRQTLGQGPEFLTYFQNEAQLEKSRLLSDRFSAERPKGSFSTLEIQRTEQGDSAMYLCASNRGALEGTQYFGPGTRLLVL.

The chain uses TRBV9 and TRBJ2-3; 8 bases line up with TRBD2. Germline trimming cut 4 bases from V and 5 bases from J; bases unmatched to any gene: 9. Germline V gives CDR1 SGDLS, CDR2 YYNGEE. The CDR3 length is 15 residues. The CDR3 nucleotides read TGTGCCAGCAGCCCCAACAGCGGGAGTCGAGATACGCAGTATTTT. This sequence encodes CASSPNSGSRDTQYF.

This rearrangement joins TRBV6-1 to TRBJ2-7; a weak D match, TRBD2 (6 bases). The germline V and J ends were trimmed by 7 bases and 3 bases, with 19 bases remaining between them. Germline lookup yields CDR1 MNHNS and CDR2 SASEGT. The CDR3 has 15 amino acids. DNA for the CDR3: TGTGCCAGCACACTAGCACGAGAAGTCGGCTACGAGCAGTACTTC. It yields the protein CASTLAREVGYEQYF.

The V call is TRBV5-1, the J call TRBJ2-1, with D possibly being TRBD1 (6 bases). From germline, CDR1 is SGHRS and CDR2 YFSETQ. V shed 6 bases and J shed 8 bases, with 21 bases lying between them. This CDR3 is 15 amino acids long. CDR3 sequence reads: CASKTPMTGIDEQFF. CDR3 DNA sequence: TGCGCCAGCAAAACCCCAATGACAGGTATTGATGAGCAGTTCTTC.

The chain is built from TRBV10-3 and TRBJ2-5, with D hard to call. Germline assignment: CDR1 ENHRY and CDR2 SYGVKD. The V gene lost 0 bases and the J gene lost 5 bases, with 4 bases spanning the gap. This CDR3 has 12 amino acids. CDR3 in amino acids: CAISESGETQYF. CDR3 DNA: TGTGCCATCAGTGAGTCGGGGGAGACCCAGTACTTC.

The CDR3, as DNA: TGTGCCAGCAGCTTAGCGCTTCTGCGGCTTAGCACAGATACGCAGTATTTT. Translation: CASSLALLRLSTDTQYF. The V and J genes are TRBV7-2 and TRBJ2-3; no reliable D call. The CDR3 loop spans 17 amino acids. Germline V gene lookup returns CDR1 SGHTA and CDR2 FQGNSA. Between the trimmed V and J ends, which lost 0 bases and 0 bases, there was a span of 13 bases.

The chain joins TRBV6-1 to TRBJ2-3; a weak D match, TRBD2 (6 bases). This CDR3 is built from 12 residues. Germline V gene data show CDR1 as MNHNS and CDR2 as SASEGT. Deletions cut 8 bases from V and 4 bases from J, with 10 bases between. The CDR3, as DNA: TGTGCCAGCGGGGGACTTCCAGATACGCAGTATTTT. Amino acid sequence: CASGGLPDTQYF.

CDR3 in amino acids: CASSLKRELVNEQFF. The CDR3 bases are TGTGCCAGCAGCTTAAAGAGGGAGTTGGTCAATGAGCAGTTCTTC. The J gene is TRBJ2-1, the V gene TRBV7-9; tentatively, D is TRBD2 (5 bases). This CDR3 has 15 residues. Germline loops: CDR1 SEHNR, CDR2 FQNEAQ (reference sequence). V dropped 2 bases and J dropped 6 bases, with 14 bases sitting between them.

The chain recombines TRBV19 with TRBJ2-2; the D is unclear. The CDR3 loop spans 12 amino acids. Trimming took off 5 bases at V and 6 bases at J, with 7 bases between the two ends. Germline V lookup: CDR1 LNHDA, CDR2 SQIVND (reference sequence). The CDR3 here is CASSPPAGELFF. In DNA, the CDR3 is TGTGCCAGTAGTCCGCCAGCCGGGGAGCTGTTTTTT.

The V call is TRBV28, the J call TRBJ1-1, with D uncertain. Trimming removed 2 bases from V and 6 bases from J, with 7 bases in between. Germline V gene data show CDR1 as MDHEN and CDR2 as SYDVKM. This CDR3 has 12 amino acids. CDR3 DNA sequence: TGTGCCAGCAGTTTAGAGAGGGCTGAAGCTTTCTTT. Its translation: CASSLERAEAFF. Looking up the rest from reference TRBV28 and TRBJ1-1 gives the full variable domain: DVKVTQSSRYLVKRTGEKVFLECVQDMDHENMFWYRQDPGLGLRLIYFSYDVKMKEKGDIPEGYSVSREKKERFSLILESASTNQTSMYLCASSLERAEAFFGQGTRLTVV.

This chain joins TRBV11-2 and TRBJ2-1; the D gene is possibly TRBD2 (5 bases). Looked up from germline, CDR1 is SGHAT and CDR2 is FQNNGV. CDR3 length equals 13 residues. V lost 3 bases, J lost 3 bases, and 6 bases lay in between. This CDR3 is CASSLDFYNEQFF. The CDR3 DNA reads TGTGCCAGCAGCTTGGACTTCTACAATGAGCAGTTCTTC. Based on the CDR3 plus reference TRBV11-2 and TRBJ2-1, the full variable domain is EAGVAQSPRYKIIEKRQSVAFWCNPISGHATLYWYQQILGQGPKLLIQFQNNGVVDDSQLPKDRFSAERLKGVDSTLKIQPAKLEDSAVYLCASSLDFYNEQFFGPGTRLTVL.

The chain couples TRBV19 to TRBJ1-1; D might be TRBD1 (6 bases). V lost 3 bases and J lost 6, with 11 bases in between. The CDR3 is 13 residues long. Per germline, CDR1 LNHDA and CDR2 SQIVND (reference sequence). In DNA, the CDR3 is TGTGCCAGTAGTATTTACAGGGACCCTGAAGCTTTCTTT. It codes for CASSIYRDPEAFF. The full variable domain, its missing parts supplied by reference TRBV19 and TRBJ1-1, is DGGITQSPKYLFRKEGQNVTLSCEQNLNHDAMYWYRQDPGQGLRLIYYSQIVNDFQKGDIAEGYSVSREKKESFPLTVTSAQKNPTAFYLCASSIYRDPEAFFGQGTRLTVV.

The CDR3 spells CASSSWGQGALAEAFF. DNA for the CDR3: TGTGCCAGCAGCTCCTGGGGACAGGGGGCATTGGCTGAAGCTTTCTTT. V usage is TRBV11-2 and J usage is TRBJ1-1; 12 bases line up with TRBD1. This CDR3 has 16 amino acids. Germline V CDR1 and CDR2: SGHAT, FQNNGV. After removal of 4 bases from V and 6 bases from J, the junction contained 9 bases not matched to a gene. The variable domain in full, with the rest retrieved from reference TRBV11-2 and TRBJ1-1, is EAGVAQSPRYKIIEKRQSVAFWCNPISGHATLYWYQQILGQGPKLLIQFQNNGVVDDSQLPKDRFSAERLKGVDSTLKIQPAKLEDSAVYLCASSSWGQGALAEAFFGQGTRLTVV.

This chain links TRBV6-5 with TRBJ2-5; weak D call: TRBD2 (7 bases). Trimming pared 0 bases from V and 4 bases from J, leaving 12 bases between. CDR3 length equals 15 residues. The germline V gene encodes CDR1 MNHEY and CDR2 SVGAGI. The CDR3 sequence: CASSYSIGGRETQYF. CDR3 DNA sequence: TGTGCCAGCAGTTACTCGATCGGGGGGCGAGAGACCCAGTACTTC.

The chain joins TRBV5-4 to TRBJ2-5, with D possibly being TRBD2 (5 bases). The germline V gene encodes CDR1 SGHNT and CDR2 YYREEE (reference sequence). V lost 1 base and J 4 bases, leaving 14 bases between the germline ends. The CDR3 sequence is 15 residues long. CDR3 amino acids: CASSLTASSLETQYF. Written as DNA, the CDR3 is TGTGCCAGCAGCTTGACAGCTAGCAGCTTAGAGACCCAGTACTTC.

The genes are TRBV5-8 and TRBJ2-4, with D maybe TRBD2 (5 bases). The length of the CDR3 is 12 residues. Between the trimmed V and J ends, which lost 1 base and 9 bases, there was a span of 8 bases. Per germline, CDR1 SGHTS and CDR2 YDEGEE. The CDR3 DNA reads TGTGCCAGCAGCTTGACCCGGGGCATTCAGTACTTC. Translating it yields CASSLTRGIQYF.

This sequence joins TRBV19 and TRBJ2-7, with TRBD2 identical over 8 bases. V shed 2 bases, J shed 0 bases, and the junction held 3 bases outside the gene matches. Germline CDR1 reads LNHDA; CDR2 reads SQIVND (reference sequence). The CDR3 extends over 15 amino acids. The CDR3 nucleotides read TGTGCCAGTAGTATAAACGGGAGGGCCTCCTACGAGCAGTACTTC. Translation: CASSINGRASYEQYF.

The chain recombines TRBV2 with TRBJ2-7; D might be TRBD1 (5 bases). V lost 7 bases and J 8 bases, leaving 15 bases between the germline ends. The CDR3 contains 12 residues. Germline V lookup: CDR1 SNHLY, CDR2 FYNNEI. The DNA of the CDR3 is TGTGCCAGCACCCTGCCTAGGGGTAAGCAGTACTTC. It encodes CASTLPRGKQYF. The variable domain in full, with the rest retrieved from reference TRBV2 and TRBJ2-7, is EPEVTQTPSHQVTQMGQEVILRCVPISNHLYFYWYRQILGQKVEFLVSFYNNEISEKSEIFDDQFSVERPDGSNFTLKIRSTKLEDSAMYFCASTLPRGKQYFGPGTRLTVT.

This chain uses TRBV6-5 with TRBJ2-1; D ambiguous. Germline loops: CDR1 MNHEY, CDR2 SVGAGI. V was clipped by 6 bases and J by 13 bases, with 19 bases between them. The length of the CDR3 is 13 residues. The CDR3 DNA is TGTGCCAGCAGCCCCCCGGGCCAACCTGGACAGTTCTTC. This sequence encodes CASSPPGQPGQFF.

This rearrangement joins TRBV6-5 to TRBJ2-2; 8 bases map to TRBD2. Germline CDR1 MNHEY, CDR2 SVGAGI. Unmatched junction bases numbered 10, after V lost 8 bases and J lost 5 bases. This CDR3 has 15 amino acids. The CDR3 DNA reads TGTGCCAGCGAGGATAGAGCGGGAGTGACCGGGGAGCTGTTTTTT. It translates to CASEDRAGVTGELFF.

This chain connects TRBV6-1 to TRBJ2-1; the D is unclear. Trimming pared 6 bases from V and 0 bases from J, leaving 6 bases between. CDR3 length: 13 amino acids. Germline V gene lookup returns CDR1 MNHNS and CDR2 SASEGT. CDR3 amino acids: CASSLSSYNEQFF. The CDR3 DNA sequence: TGTGCCAGCAGCCTCTCCTCCTACAATGAGCAGTTCTTC.

This chain uses TRBV18 with TRBJ1-4; no definite D call. Trimming stripped 3 bases from V and 7 bases from J, with 9 bases between. The germline CDR1 and CDR2 sequences are KGHSH and LQKENI. The CDR3 contains 13 residues. CDR3 sequence reads: CASSPVYTEKLFF. The CDR3 coding sequence is TGTGCCAGCTCACCGGTCTATACTGAAAAACTGTTTTTT.

The rearrangement joins TRBV28 to TRBJ1-3, with D unresolved. The CDR3 is 11 amino acids. Germline V lookup: CDR1 MDHEN, CDR2 SYDVKM. The germline V and J ends were trimmed by 4 bases and 8 bases, with 6 bases remaining between them. CDR3 amino acids: CASSSRYTIYF. CDR3 sequence (DNA): TGTGCCAGCAGTTCTCGCTACACCATATATTTT.

V and J are TRBV28 and TRBJ1-2; 11 bases map to TRBD1. With 2 bases clipped from V and 5 bases from J, the junction kept 4 bases outside the gene matches. CDR3 length equals 15 residues. CDR1 is MDHEN and CDR2 is SYDVKM in the germline V gene. CDR3 sequence (DNA): TGTGCCAGCAGTTTAGCCGGGACAGGGGGTTATGGCTACACCTTC. It specifies CASSLAGTGGYGYTF.

V and J are TRBV7-2 and TRBJ1-5; D is ambiguous. Trimming shortened V by 1 base and J by 4 bases, and 11 bases separated the two germline ends. The V gene's germline CDR1 is SGHTA and CDR2 FQGNSA. This CDR3 comprises 15 residues. CDR3 amino acids: CASSLGPLPNQPQHF. CDR3 nucleotides: TGTGCCAGCAGCTTAGGACCTCTACCTAATCAGCCCCAGCATTTT.

The chain carries TRBV15 and TRBJ1-6, with 7 bases matching TRBD1. This CDR3 contains 17 residues. The germline V gene has CDR1 LNHNV and CDR2 YYDKDF (reference sequence). Trimming cost V 5 bases and J 5 bases; bases outside gene matches: 12. The CDR3 DNA reads as TGTGCCACCAGCGGATCAGGGGGTAACGTGGATAATTCACCCCTCCACTTT. Translating it yields CATSGSGGNVDNSPLHF.

On this clone: The sample carries other DNA sequences with the same CDR3. The J gene is TRBJ2-5, the V gene TRBV5-6; unclear D gene. Deletions cut 0 bases from V and 2 bases from J, with 8 bases between. The CDR3 has 14 residues. Germline loops: CDR1 SGHDT, CDR2 YYEEEE. The CDR3 loop is CASSLAGTQETQYF. In DNA, the CDR3 is TGTGCCAGCAGCTTGGCCGGCACACAAGAGACCCAGTACTTC.

V gene TRBV4-2 combines with J gene TRBJ2-5; TRBD2 agrees at 7 bases. This CDR3 spans 14 amino acids. Losses at the gene ends were 5 bases for V and 4 bases for J; bases not matched to a gene: 7. CDR1 is LGHNA, CDR2 YNFKEQ, per germline. The CDR3 protein is CASSLGGVGETQYF. DNA of the CDR3: TGTGCCAGCAGCTTGGGAGGGGTTGGAGAGACCCAGTACTTC.